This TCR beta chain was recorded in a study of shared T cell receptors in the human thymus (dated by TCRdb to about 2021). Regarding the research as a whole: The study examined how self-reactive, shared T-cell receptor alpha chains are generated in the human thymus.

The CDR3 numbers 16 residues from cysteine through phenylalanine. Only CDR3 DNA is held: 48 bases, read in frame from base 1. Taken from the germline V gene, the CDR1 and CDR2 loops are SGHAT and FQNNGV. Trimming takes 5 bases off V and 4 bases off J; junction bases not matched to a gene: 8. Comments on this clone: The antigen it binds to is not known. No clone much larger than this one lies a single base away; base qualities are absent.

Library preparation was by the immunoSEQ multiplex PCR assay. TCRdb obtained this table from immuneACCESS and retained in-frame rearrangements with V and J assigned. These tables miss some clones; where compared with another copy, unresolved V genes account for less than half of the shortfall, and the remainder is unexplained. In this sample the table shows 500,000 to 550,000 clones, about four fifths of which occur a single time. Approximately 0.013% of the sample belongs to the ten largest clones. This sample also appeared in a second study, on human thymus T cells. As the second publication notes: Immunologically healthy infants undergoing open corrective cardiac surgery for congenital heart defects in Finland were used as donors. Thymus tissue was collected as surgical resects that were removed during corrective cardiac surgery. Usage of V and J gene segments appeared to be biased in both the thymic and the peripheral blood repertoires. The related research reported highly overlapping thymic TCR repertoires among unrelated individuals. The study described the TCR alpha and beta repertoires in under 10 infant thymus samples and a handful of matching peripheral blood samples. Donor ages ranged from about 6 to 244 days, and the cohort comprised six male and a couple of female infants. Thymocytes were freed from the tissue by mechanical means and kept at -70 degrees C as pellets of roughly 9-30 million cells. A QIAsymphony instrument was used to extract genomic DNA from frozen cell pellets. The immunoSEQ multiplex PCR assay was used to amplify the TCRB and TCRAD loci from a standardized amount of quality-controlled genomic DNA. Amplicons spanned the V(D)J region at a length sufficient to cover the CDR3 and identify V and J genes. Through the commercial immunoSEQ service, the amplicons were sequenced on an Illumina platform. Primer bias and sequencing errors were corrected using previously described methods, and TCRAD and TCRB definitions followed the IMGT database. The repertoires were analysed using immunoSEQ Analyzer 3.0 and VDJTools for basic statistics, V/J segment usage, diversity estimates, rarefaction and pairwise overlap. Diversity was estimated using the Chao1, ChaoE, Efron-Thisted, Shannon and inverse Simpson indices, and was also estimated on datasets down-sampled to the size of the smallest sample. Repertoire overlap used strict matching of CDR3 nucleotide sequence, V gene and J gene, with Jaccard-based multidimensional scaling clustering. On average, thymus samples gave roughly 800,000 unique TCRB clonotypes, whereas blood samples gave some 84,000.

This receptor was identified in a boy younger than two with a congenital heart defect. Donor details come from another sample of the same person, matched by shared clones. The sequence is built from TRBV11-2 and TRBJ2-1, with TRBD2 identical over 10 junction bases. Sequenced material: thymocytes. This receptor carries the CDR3 CASSPRTSGTYNEQFF. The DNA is TGTGCCAGCAGCCCGAGGACTAGCGGTACTTACAATGAGCAGTTCTTC.